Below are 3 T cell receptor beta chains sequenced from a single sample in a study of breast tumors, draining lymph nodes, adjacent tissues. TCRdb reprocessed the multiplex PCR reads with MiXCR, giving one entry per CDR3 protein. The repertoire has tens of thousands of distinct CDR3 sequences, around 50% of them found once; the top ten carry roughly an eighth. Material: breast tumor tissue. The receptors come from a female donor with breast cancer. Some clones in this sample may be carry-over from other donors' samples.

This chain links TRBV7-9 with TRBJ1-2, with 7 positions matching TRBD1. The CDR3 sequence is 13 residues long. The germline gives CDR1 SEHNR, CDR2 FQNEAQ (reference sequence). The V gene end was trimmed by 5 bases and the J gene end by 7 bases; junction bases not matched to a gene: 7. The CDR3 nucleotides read TGTGCCAGCAGCATTGGACAGGAGGCTGGCTACACCTTC. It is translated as CASSIGQEAGYTF.

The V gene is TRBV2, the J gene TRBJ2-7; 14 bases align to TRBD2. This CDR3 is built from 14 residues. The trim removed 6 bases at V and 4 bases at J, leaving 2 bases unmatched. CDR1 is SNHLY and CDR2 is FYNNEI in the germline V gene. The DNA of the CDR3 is TGTGCCAGCAGCGGACTAGCGGGGGGATACGAGCAGTACTTC. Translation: CASSGLAGGYEQYF.

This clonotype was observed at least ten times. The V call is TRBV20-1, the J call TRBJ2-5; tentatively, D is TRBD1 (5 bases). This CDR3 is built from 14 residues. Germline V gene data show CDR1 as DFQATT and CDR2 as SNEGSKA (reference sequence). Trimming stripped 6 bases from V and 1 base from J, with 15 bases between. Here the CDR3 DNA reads TGCAGTGCCTTTAAGGGGCGCGCCCAAGAGACCCAGTACTTC. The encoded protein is CSAFKGRAQETQYF.